This entry describes one T cell receptor (beta chain). In the study's own analysis: Estimation of nucleated cell counts was performed using reference gene primer amplification. TCRdb's copy holds only in-frame clones and misses some; the assay was immunoSEQ multiplex PCR. V and J calls and clone size come straight from that table; D and trimming were deduced from the DNA. The table has around 460,000 clones, roughly 90% seen once. This sample stems from a study of blood T cell repertoires in COVID-19. At the level of the study: Samples representing acute and convalescent COVID-19 were sourced from the United States, Italy and Spain. T cells, B-cell-depleted T cells, or PBMCs supplied cDNA or gDNA.

Seattle's enrolled individuals joined amid active infection and were then monitored longitudinally. Germline-derived CDR1 and CDR2 are SGHNT and YENEEA. The CDR3 has 15 residues. The ends lost 5 bases at V and 0 bases at J; junction bases unmatched: 7. The material sequenced was peripheral blood. V gene TRBV11-3 combines with J gene TRBJ2-7; 7 bases agree with TRBD1. This receptor was obtained from a man younger than 35 with COVID-19, enrolled during active disease. In DNA, the CDR3 is TGTGCCAGCAGCCGGAATAGGGACAGCTCCTACGAGCAGTACTTC. It yields the protein CASSRNRDSSYEQYF.